The 11 T cell receptor beta chains below all came from one sample that was sequenced in a study of cytomegalovirus exposure and HLA in healthy donors. Primers: 60 Vbeta forward and 13 Jbeta reverse. Generated by immunoSEQ multiplex PCR, the TCRdb table keeps only in-frame clones and is missing some. The repertoire includes approximately 140,000 clones, 60% to 85% of them detected once, and 6% to 6.5% sits in the top ten. Input material: PBMCs. The receptor set was obtained from a man in his forties or fifties in good health and CMV-seropositive.

V and J are TRBV5-6 and TRBJ1-1; D is unclear. Germline V gives CDR1 SGHDT, CDR2 YYEEEE. With 3 bases removed from V and 4 bases from J, the gap between germline ends came to 13 bases. This CDR3 has 14 residues. CDR3 residues: CASSSLDRGTEAFF. The DNA for the CDR3 is TGTGCCAGCAGCTCCCTAGACCGAGGCACTGAAGCTTTCTTT.

CDR3 sequence: CASSLTGTGGSEQYF. CDR3 nucleotides: TGTGCCAGCTCACTAACCGGGACAGGGGGTAGCGAGCAGTACTTC. The chain uses TRBV18 and TRBJ2-7; the match to TRBD1 covers 11 bases. Germline-derived CDR1 and CDR2 are KGHSH and LQKENI. This CDR3 comprises 15 residues. V was pared by 4 bases and J by 6 bases, with 8 bases of the junction left unmatched.

The gene calls are TRBV7-6 and TRBJ2-5, with TRBD2 as a possible D gene (6 bases). The CDR3 contains 14 residues. CDR1 is SGHVS and CDR2 is FNYEAQ in the germline V gene. V was trimmed by 3 bases and J by 2 bases, leaving 10 bases between them. The CDR3 here is CASSFLALQETQYF. As DNA, the CDR3 is TGTGCCAGCAGCTTCCTAGCGCTACAAGAGACCCAGTACTTC.

The gene calls are TRBV11-2 and TRBJ2-7, with D hard to call. The CDR3 contains 13 residues. The V end was cut by 0 bases, the J end by 3 bases, with 6 bases between. Germline V gene lookup returns CDR1 SGHAT and CDR2 FQNNGV. The CDR3 nucleotides read TGTGCCAGCAGCTTAGATGTTCTCTACGAGCAGTACTTC. It specifies CASSLDVLYEQYF.

The CDR3 DNA reads as TGTGCCAGCTCACCAGGACAGGGCACAGATACGCAGTATTTT. It translates to CASSPGQGTDTQYF. J is TRBJ2-3 and V is TRBV18; 7 bases map to TRBD1. Germline V gives CDR1 KGHSH, CDR2 LQKENI. J gave up 1 base and V 2 bases, and 0 bases lay outside the gene matches. The CDR3 totals 14 residues.

This chain links TRBV4-1 with TRBJ1-2, with 7 positions matching TRBD1. Germline V gives CDR1 MGHRA, CDR2 YSYEKL. The CDR3 consists of 14 residues. V lost 6 bases and J lost 4; bases outside the gene matches: 8. The CDR3 here is CASSQGGSFYGYTF. DNA for the CDR3: TGCGCCAGCAGTCAGGGGGGTTCCTTCTATGGCTACACCTTC.

The chain links TRBV2 to TRBJ2-2; 9 nucleotides align to TRBD1. After removal of 7 bases from V and 4 bases from J, the junction contained 4 bases not matched to a gene. Germline V CDR1 and CDR2: SNHLY, FYNNEI. The CDR3 loop spans 14 amino acids. The CDR3 DNA sequence: TGTGCCAGCACCCGGACAGGGGTCACCGGGGAGCTGTTTTTT. Its protein is CASTRTGVTGELFF.

The chain employs TRBV18 and TRBJ1-2; 7 nucleotides match TRBD1. J gave up 7 bases and V 3 bases, and 8 bases lay outside the gene matches. CDR1 and CDR2 from the germline V gene are KGHSH and LQKENI. There are 14 residues in the CDR3. The CDR3 reads CASSPDRQIVGYTF. The DNA for the CDR3 is TGTGCCAGCTCACCGGACAGGCAGATTGTTGGCTACACCTTC.

The chain uses TRBV19 and TRBJ2-1, with 9 bases matching TRBD1. Germline V gives CDR1 LNHDA, CDR2 SQIVND (reference sequence). The CDR3 is made up of 16 amino acids. Losses at the gene ends were 7 bases for V and 5 bases for J; bases not matched to a gene: 12. The CDR3 here is CASTQLTGGIHNEQFF. The CDR3 coding sequence is TGTGCCAGTACCCAGTTAACAGGGGGCATCCACAATGAGCAGTTCTTC.

J is TRBJ2-1 and V is TRBV5-1, with TRBD2 as a possible D gene (6 bases). V was cut by 6 bases and J by 5 bases, with 15 bases left in between. The germline gives CDR1 SGHRS, CDR2 YFSETQ. The CDR3 sequence is 14 residues long. Written as DNA, the CDR3 is TGCGCCAGCACACCCCAGACTAGTAACAATGAGCAGTTCTTC. Its translation is CASTPQTSNNEQFF.

The rearrangement joins TRBV11-2 to TRBJ2-3; TRBD1 matches 8 bases. This CDR3 comprises 15 residues. Germline values: CDR1 SGHAT, CDR2 FQNNGV. The junction had 6 bases not matched to a gene; V was cut back by 3 bases and J by 4 bases. Written as DNA, the CDR3 is TGTGCCAGCAGCTTTGAGGGACAGGCGTCAGATACGCAGTATTTT. Translated: CASSFEGQASDTQYF.